The present TCR beta chain was sequenced within a study of blood T cell repertoires in COVID-19. Sequenced by immunoSEQ multiplex PCR; TCRdb stores in-frame clones only, minus some. This table has some 180,000 clones, approximately 80% appearing once. The specimen was peripheral blood. The TCR comes from a human donor in a cohort sampled during active COVID-19.

The CDR3 loop is CASSFPGGESYEKLFF. The CDR3 DNA sequence: TGTGCCAGCAGCTTTCCAGGGGGCGAATCCTATGAAAAACTGTTTTTT. This chain links TRBV11-2 with TRBJ1-4, with TRBD1 identical over 8 bases. The CDR3 covers 16 residues. With 3 bases clipped from V and 6 bases from J, the junction kept 9 bases outside the gene matches. Germline CDR1 and CDR2: SGHAT and FQNNGV.